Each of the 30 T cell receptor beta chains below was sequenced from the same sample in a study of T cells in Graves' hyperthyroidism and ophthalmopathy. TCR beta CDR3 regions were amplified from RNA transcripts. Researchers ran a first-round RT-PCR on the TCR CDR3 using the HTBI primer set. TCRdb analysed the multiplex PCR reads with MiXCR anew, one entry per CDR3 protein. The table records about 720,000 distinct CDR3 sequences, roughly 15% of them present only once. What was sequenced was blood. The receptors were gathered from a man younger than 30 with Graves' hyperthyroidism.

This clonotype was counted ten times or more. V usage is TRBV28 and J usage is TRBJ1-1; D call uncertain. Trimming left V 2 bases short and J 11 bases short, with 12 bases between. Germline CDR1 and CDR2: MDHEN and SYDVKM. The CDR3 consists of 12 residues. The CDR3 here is CASSLQGPEAFF. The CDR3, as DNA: TGTGCCAGCAGTTTACAAGGGCCGGAGGCTTTCTTT.

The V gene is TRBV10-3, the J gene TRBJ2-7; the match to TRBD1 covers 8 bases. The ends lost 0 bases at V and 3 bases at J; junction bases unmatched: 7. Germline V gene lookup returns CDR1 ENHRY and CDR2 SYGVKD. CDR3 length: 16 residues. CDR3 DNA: TGTGCCATCAGTGAGTCGGGTACAGGGGGTATCTACGAGCAGTACTTC. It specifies CAISESGTGGIYEQYF.

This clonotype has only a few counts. As DNA, the CDR3 is TGCAGCGTTGAAGATCGGGGAGATGAGCAGTTCTTC. Protein: CSVEDRGDEQFF. The rearrangement joins TRBV29-1 to TRBJ2-1, with D perhaps TRBD2 (5 bases). This CDR3 has 12 residues. Germline lookup yields CDR1 SQVTM and CDR2 ANQGSEA. V was shortened by 0 bases and J by 8 bases, with 8 bases between the two germline ends.

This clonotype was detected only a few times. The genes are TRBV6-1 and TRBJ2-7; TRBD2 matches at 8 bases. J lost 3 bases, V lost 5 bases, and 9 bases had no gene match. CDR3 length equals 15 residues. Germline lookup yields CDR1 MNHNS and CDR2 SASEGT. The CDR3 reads CASSLSSGAFYEQYF. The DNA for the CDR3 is TGTGCCAGCAGTTTGAGTAGCGGGGCATTCTACGAGCAGTACTTC.

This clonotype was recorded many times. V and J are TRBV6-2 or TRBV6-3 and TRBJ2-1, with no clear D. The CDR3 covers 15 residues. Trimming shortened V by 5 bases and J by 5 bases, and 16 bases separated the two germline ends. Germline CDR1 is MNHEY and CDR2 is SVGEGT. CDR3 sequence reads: CASSRWKLAHNEQFF. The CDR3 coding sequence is TGTGCCAGCAGTCGGTGGAAGTTGGCCCACAATGAGCAGTTCTTC.

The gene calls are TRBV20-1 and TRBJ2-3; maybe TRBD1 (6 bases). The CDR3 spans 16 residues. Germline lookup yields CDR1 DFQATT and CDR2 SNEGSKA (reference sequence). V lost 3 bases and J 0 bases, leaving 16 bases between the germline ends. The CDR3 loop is CSARDSQNTSTDTQYF. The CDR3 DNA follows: TGCAGTGCTAGGGACAGCCAAAATACTAGCACAGATACGCAGTATTTT.

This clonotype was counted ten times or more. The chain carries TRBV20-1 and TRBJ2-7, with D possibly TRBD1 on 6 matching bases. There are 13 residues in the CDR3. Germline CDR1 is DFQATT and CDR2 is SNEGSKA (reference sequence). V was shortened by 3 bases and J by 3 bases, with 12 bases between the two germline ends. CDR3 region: CSARYGQIYEQYF. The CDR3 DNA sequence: TGCAGTGCTAGGTACGGACAGATCTACGAGCAGTACTTC.

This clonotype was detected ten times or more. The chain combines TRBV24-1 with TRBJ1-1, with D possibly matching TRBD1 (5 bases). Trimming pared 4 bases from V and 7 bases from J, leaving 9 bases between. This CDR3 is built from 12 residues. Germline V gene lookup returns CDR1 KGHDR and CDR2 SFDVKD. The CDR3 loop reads CATSDGTVEAFF. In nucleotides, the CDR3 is TGTGCCACCAGTGACGGGACTGTTGAAGCTTTCTTT.

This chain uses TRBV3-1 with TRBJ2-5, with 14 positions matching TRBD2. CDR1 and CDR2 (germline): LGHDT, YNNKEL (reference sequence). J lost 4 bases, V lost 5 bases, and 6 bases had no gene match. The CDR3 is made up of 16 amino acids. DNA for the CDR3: TGTGCCAGCAGCGGGACTAGCGGGAGATTTGCAGAGACCCAGTACTTC. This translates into CASSGTSGRFAETQYF.

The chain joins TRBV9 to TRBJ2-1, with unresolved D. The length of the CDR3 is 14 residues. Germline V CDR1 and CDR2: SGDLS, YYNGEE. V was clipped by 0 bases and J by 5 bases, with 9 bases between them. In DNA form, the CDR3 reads TGTGCCAGCAGCGTAGCGGGTACAAACAATGAGCAGTTCTTC. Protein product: CASSVAGTNNEQFF.

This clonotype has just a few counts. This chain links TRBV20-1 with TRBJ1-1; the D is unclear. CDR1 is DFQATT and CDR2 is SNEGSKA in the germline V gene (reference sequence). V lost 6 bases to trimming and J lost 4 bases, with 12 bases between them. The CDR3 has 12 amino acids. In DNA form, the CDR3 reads TGCAGTGCAAAAAGGGTAATCACTGAAGCTTTCTTT. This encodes CSAKRVITEAFF.

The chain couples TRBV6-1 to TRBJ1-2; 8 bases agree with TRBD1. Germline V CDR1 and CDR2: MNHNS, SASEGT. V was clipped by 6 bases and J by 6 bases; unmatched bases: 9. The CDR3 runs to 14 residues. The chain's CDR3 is CASRRTGSYDGYTF. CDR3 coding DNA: TGTGCCAGCAGACGGACAGGGTCATACGATGGCTACACCTTC.

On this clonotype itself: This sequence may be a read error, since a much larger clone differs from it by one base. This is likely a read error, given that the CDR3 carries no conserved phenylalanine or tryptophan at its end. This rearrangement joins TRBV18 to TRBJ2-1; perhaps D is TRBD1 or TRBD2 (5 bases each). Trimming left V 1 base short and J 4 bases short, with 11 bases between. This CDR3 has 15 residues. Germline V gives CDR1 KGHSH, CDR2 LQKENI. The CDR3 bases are TGTGCCAGCTCACCACGATGGGGGTATTACAATGAGCAGTTCCTC. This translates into CASSPRWGYYNEQFL.

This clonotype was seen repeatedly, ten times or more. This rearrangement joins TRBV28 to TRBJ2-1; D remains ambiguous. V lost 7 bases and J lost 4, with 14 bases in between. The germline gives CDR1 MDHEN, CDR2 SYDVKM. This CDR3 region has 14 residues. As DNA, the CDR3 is TGTGCCAGCACCCCGATAGAAGGGTACAATGAGCAGTTCTTC. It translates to CASTPIEGYNEQFF.

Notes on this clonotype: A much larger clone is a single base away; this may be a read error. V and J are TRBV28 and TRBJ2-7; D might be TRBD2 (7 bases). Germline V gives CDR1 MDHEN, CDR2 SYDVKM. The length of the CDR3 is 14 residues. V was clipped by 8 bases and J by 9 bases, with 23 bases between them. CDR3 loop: CASLTPRGAGVQYF. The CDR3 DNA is TGTGCCAGCTTAACCCCCCGGGGGGCGGGGGTGCAGTACTTC. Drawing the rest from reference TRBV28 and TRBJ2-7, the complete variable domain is DVKVTQSSRYLVKRTGEKVFLECVQDMDHENMFWYRQDPGLGLRLIYFSYDVKMKEKGDIPEGYSVSREKKERFSLILESASTNQTSMYLCASLTPRGAGVQYFGPGTRLTVT.

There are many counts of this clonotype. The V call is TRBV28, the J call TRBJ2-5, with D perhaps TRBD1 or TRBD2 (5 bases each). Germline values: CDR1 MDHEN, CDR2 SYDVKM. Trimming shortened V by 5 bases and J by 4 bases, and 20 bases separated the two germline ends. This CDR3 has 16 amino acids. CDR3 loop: CASSPPGPMRRETQYF. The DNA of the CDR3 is TGTGCCAGCAGTCCTCCGGGACCCATGAGACGAGAGACCCAGTACTTC.

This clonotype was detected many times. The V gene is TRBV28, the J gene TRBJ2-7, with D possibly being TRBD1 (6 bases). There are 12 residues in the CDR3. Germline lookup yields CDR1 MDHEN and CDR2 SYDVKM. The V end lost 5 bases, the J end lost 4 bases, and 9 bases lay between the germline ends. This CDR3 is CASSARGYEQYF. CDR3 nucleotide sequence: TGTGCCAGCAGTGCCAGGGGTTACGAGCAGTACTTC.

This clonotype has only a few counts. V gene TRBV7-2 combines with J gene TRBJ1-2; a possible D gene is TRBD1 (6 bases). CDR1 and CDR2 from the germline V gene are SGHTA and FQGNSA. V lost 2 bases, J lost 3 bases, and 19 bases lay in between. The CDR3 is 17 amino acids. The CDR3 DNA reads TGTGCCAGCAGCTTAAGGGCCGGGACGGGGGCGGACTATGGCTACACCTTC. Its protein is CASSLRAGTGADYGYTF.

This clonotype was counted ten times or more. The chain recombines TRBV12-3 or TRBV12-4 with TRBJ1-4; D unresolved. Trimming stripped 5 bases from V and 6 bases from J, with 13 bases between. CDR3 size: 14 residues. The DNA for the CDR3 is TGTGCCAGCAGTGACCGGGAGTTCGATGAAAAACTGTTTTTT. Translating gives CASSDREFDEKLFF.

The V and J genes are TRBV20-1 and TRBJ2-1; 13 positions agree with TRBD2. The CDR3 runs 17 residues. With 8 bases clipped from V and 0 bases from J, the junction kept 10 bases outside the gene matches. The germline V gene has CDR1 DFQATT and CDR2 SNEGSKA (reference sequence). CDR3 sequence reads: CSPRLAGGVSSYNEQFF. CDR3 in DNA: TGCAGTCCCCGACTAGCGGGAGGCGTCAGCTCCTACAATGAGCAGTTCTTC.

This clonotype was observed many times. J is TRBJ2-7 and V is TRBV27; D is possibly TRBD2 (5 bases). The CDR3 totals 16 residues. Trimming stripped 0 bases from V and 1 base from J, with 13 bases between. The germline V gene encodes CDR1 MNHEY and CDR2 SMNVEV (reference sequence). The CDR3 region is CASSLSGPSMSYEQYF. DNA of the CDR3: TGTGCCAGCAGTTTATCTGGTCCTAGCATGTCCTACGAGCAGTACTTC.

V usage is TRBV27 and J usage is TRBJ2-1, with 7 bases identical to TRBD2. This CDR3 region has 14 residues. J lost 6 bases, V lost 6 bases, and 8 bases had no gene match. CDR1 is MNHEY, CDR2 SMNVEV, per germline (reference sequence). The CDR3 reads CASSPGEGGNEQFF. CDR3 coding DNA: TGTGCCAGCAGCCCCGGGGAGGGAGGCAATGAGCAGTTCTTC.

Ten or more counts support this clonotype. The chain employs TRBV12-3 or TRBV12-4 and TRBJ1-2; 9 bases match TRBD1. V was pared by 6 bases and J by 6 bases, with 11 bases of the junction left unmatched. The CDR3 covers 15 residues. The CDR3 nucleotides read TGTGCCAGCAGACCTTGGACAGGGGTGCCGGATGGCTACACCTTC. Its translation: CASRPWTGVPDGYTF.

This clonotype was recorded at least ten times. This chain's CDR3 is CASSPTWTGMDTEAFF. DNA of the CDR3: TGTGCCAGCTCACCGACTTGGACAGGCATGGACACTGAAGCTTTCTTT. This rearrangement joins TRBV27 to TRBJ1-1; the match to TRBD1 covers 7 bases. CDR3 length equals 16 residues. CDR1 MNHEY and CDR2 SMNVEV come from the germline V gene (reference sequence). V trimming: 8 bases; J trimming: 3 bases; junction bases outside the gene matches: 15.

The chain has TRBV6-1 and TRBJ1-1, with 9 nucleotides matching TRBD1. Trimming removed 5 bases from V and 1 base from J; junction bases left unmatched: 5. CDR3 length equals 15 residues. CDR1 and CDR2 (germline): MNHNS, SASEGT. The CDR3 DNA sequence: TGTGCCAGCAGTCCTGGGACAGGGTGGAACACTGAAGCTTTCTTT. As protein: CASSPGTGWNTEAFF.

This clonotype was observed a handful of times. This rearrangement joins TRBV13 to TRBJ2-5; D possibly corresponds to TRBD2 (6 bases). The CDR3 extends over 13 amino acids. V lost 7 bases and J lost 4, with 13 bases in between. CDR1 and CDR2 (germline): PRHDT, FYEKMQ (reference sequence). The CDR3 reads CASKGEGGETQYF. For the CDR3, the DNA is TGTGCCAGCAAGGGTGAGGGAGGAGAGACCCAGTACTTC.

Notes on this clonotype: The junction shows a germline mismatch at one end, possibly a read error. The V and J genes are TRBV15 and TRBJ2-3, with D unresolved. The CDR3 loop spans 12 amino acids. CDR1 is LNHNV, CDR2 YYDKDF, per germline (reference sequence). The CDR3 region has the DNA TGTGCCACCAGCAGATTCACAGATACGCGGTATTTT. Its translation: CATSRFTDTRYF.

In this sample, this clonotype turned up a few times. CDR3 nucleotide sequence: TGCGCCAGCAGCTTTCGGGGACCAGGGGGGAACTATGGCTACACCTTC. Protein: CASSFRGPGGNYGYTF. V usage is TRBV5-1 and J usage is TRBJ1-2; 7 bases align to TRBD1. There are 16 residues in the CDR3. Per the germline V gene, CDR1 is SGHRS and CDR2 is YFSETQ. V shed 2 bases and J 2 bases; nucleotides not matched to a gene: 9.

The CDR3 coding sequence is TGCGCCAGCAGGGAGGGCTCAGGCAATCAGCCCCAGCATTTT. It translates to CASREGSGNQPQHF. This chain links TRBV5-1 with TRBJ1-5; D is undetermined. Germline CDR1 reads SGHRS; CDR2 reads YFSETQ. There are 14 residues in the CDR3. The germline V and J ends were trimmed by 5 bases and 2 bases, with 11 bases remaining between them.

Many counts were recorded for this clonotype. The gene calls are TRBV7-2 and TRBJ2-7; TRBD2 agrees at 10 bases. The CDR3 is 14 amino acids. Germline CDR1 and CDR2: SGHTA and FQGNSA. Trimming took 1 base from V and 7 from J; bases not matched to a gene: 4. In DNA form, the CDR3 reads TGTGCCAGCAGCTTAGAAGCTAGCGGGAGAGAGCAGTACTTC. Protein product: CASSLEASGREQYF.